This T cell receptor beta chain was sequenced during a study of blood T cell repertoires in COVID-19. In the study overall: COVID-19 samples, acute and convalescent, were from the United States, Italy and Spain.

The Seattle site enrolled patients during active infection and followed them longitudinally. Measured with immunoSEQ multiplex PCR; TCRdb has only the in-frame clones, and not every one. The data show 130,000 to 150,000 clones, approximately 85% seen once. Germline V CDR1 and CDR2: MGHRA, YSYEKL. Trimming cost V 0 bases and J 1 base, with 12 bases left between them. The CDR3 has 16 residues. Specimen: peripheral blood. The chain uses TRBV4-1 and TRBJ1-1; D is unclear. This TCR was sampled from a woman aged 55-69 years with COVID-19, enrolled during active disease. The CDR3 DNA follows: TGCGCCAGCAGCCAAGATCGAGGAGGGTGGAACACTGAAGCTTTCTTT. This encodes CASSQDRGGWNTEAFF.